This passage covers 21 T cell receptor beta chains from one sample sequenced in a study of spatial heterogeneity in lung cancer (dated by TCRdb to between 2018 and 2021). The meaning of the sample's time point label: sample taken at primary tumor resection. These receptors' targets are unknown. Points the paper makes about the study in general: A correlation was observed between the number of expanded intratumoral alpha and beta TCRs and the tumor nonsynonymous mutation count.

The library was made by 5' RACE. These reads were obtained on a NextSeq 500. The raw public reads went through TCRdb reprocessing: fastp at Q25, MiXCR clone calling, in-frame beta chains kept. Each CDR3 protein gets just one entry, which takes the most common genes and DNA from the rows behind it. The table for this sample lists some 6,000 distinct CDR3 sequences; 15% to 20% of them were counted only once. The top ten clonotypes cover roughly 15% of the sample. The source was lung tumor tissue, collected at surgery. These receptors were collected from a male donor with early-stage non-small cell lung cancer.

The chain links TRBV20-1 to TRBJ1-5; 8 positions agree with TRBD1. Trimming removed 6 bases from V and 1 base from J; junction bases left unmatched: 5. The CDR3 spans 14 residues. In germline, CDR1 is DFQATT, CDR2 SNEGSKA (reference sequence). This chain's CDR3 is CSARQGASNQPQHF. Written as DNA, the CDR3 is TGCAGTGCCAGGCAGGGGGCAAGCAATCAGCCCCAGCATTTT.

This clonotype is labeled medium-sized. This chain joins TRBV7-2 and TRBJ2-3, with 7 positions matching TRBD2. This CDR3 comprises 18 residues. V was clipped by 0 bases and J by 2 bases; unmatched bases: 11. Germline V lookup: CDR1 SGHTA, CDR2 FQGNSA. CDR3 sequence reads: CASSLAFGGWNPTDTQYF. In DNA, the CDR3 is TGTGCCAGCAGCTTAGCCTTCGGGGGGTGGAATCCCACAGATACGCAGTATTTT.

By frequency in the sample, this clonotype is medium-sized (0.01 to 0.1%). V and J are TRBV6-1 and TRBJ2-1; D tentatively fits TRBD1 or TRBD2 (5 bases each). The CDR3 runs 16 residues. Trimming took off 6 bases at V and 1 base at J, with 16 bases between the two ends. The germline CDR1 and CDR2 sequences are MNHNS and SASEGT. CDR3 nucleotides: TGTGCCAGCAGGAGAAGAGGGGATTGGTCCTACAATGAGCAGTTCTTC. The encoded protein is CASRRRGDWSYNEQFF.

In its sample, this clonotype was seen a few times. The V gene is TRBV2, the J gene TRBJ1-6; D not resolved. The germline V gene encodes CDR1 SNHLY and CDR2 FYNNEI. The CDR3 is 12 amino acids. The V end lost 5 bases, the J end lost 10 bases, and 9 bases lay between the germline ends. Here the CDR3 DNA reads TGTGCCAGCAGTATAGGGAAATCACCCCTCCACTTT. Encoded protein: CASSIGKSPLHF.

This clonotype was seen ten or more times. This sequence joins TRBV11-2 and TRBJ2-5; D is possibly TRBD1 (7 bases). Germline loops: CDR1 SGHAT, CDR2 FQNNGV. V was cut by 0 bases and J by 5 bases, with 13 bases left in between. CDR3 length equals 15 residues. The CDR3, as DNA: TGTGCCAGCAGCTTAGAAACGCAGGGGGGTGAGACCCAGTACTTC. It yields the protein CASSLETQGGETQYF.

This clonotype is medium-sized (0.01 to 0.1%) within its sample. The genes are TRBV12-3 or TRBV12-4 and TRBJ1-5; D call uncertain. With 7 bases removed from V and 1 base from J, the gap between germline ends came to 11 bases. The CDR3 consists of 14 residues. CDR3 residues: CASKRSPSNQPQHF. DNA for the CDR3: TGTGCCAGCAAGAGAAGTCCCAGCAATCAGCCCCAGCATTTT.

This clonotype is judged medium-sized. The chain carries TRBV29-1 and TRBJ2-5, with D perhaps matching TRBD2 (6 bases). CDR1 and CDR2 from the germline V gene are SQVTM and ANQGSEA. This CDR3 is 15 amino acids long. With 4 bases removed from V and 4 bases from J, the gap between germline ends came to 19 bases. This CDR3 reads CSVVGTLRGGETQYF. In nucleotides, the CDR3 is TGCAGCGTTGTAGGGACTCTACGCGGAGGAGAGACCCAGTACTTC.

This clonotype came up many times. J is TRBJ2-3 and V is TRBV20-1; D could derive from TRBD1 or TRBD2 (5 bases each). CDR1 and CDR2 from the germline V gene are DFQATT and SNEGSKA (reference sequence). V was cut by 4 bases and J by 0 bases, with 11 bases left in between. The CDR3 is 14 amino acids. CDR3 coding DNA: TGCAGTGCTAAGGTGGGACCTAGCACAGATACGCAGTATTTT. Translating it yields CSAKVGPSTDTQYF.

There are many counts of this clonotype. The rearrangement joins TRBV7-9 to TRBJ2-5; D perhaps matches TRBD1 (6 bases). The CDR3 consists of 14 residues. Trimming took off 5 bases at V and 2 bases at J, with 12 bases between the two ends. Germline-derived CDR1 and CDR2 are SEHNR and FQNEAQ (reference sequence). The CDR3 nucleotides are TGTGCCAGCAGCCGCGGACAGCTGCAAGAGACCCAGTACTTC. Translated: CASSRGQLQETQYF. The full variable domain, its missing parts supplied by reference TRBV7-9 and TRBJ2-5, is DTGVSQNPRHKITKRGQNVTFRCDPISEHNRLYWYRQTLGQGPEFLTYFQNEAQLEKSRLLSDRFSAERPKGSFSTLEIQRTEQGDSAMYLCASSRGQLQETQYFGPGTRLLVL.

By frequency in the sample, this clonotype is medium-sized. V gene TRBV20-1 combines with J gene TRBJ2-3; TRBD2 aligns across 13 bases. Trimming cost V 4 bases and J 7 bases; bases outside gene matches: 5. The CDR3 loop spans 14 amino acids. Germline V gene sequence: CDR1 DFQATT, CDR2 SNEGSKA (reference sequence). The CDR3 DNA follows: TGCAGTGCTACCCGGACTAGCGGGAGATATACGCAGTATTTT. Its protein is CSATRTSGRYTQYF.

By proportion, this clonotype is medium-sized. CDR3 bases: TGTGCCAGCAGTTTTCTAGCGGGGACAGATACGCAGTATTTT. Translating gives CASSFLAGTDTQYF. The chain joins TRBV28 to TRBJ2-3; 9 positions match TRBD2. J gave up 3 bases and V 3 bases, and 1 base lay outside the gene matches. The CDR3 contains 14 residues. The germline CDR1 and CDR2 sequences are MDHEN and SYDVKM.

This clonotype was recorded many times. This chain joins TRBV7-2 and TRBJ1-6, with D perhaps TRBD1 (5 bases). V lost 2 bases and J 5 bases, leaving 13 bases between the germline ends. The CDR3 spans 16 residues. The V gene's germline CDR1 is SGHTA and CDR2 FQGNSA. The CDR3 protein is CASSLRPVGDNSPLHF. The CDR3 DNA is TGTGCCAGCAGCTTACGCCCTGTGGGGGATAATTCACCCCTCCACTTT.

This clonotype is judged medium-sized (0.01 to 0.1%). The chain couples TRBV6-6 to TRBJ2-7, with D uncertain. The CDR3 runs to 13 residues. CDR1 is MNHNY, CDR2 SVGAGI, per germline (reference sequence). With 7 bases removed from V and 6 bases from J, the gap between germline ends came to 16 bases. CDR3 sequence (DNA): TGTGCCAGCAACAACGGCGGCGGCCCCGAGCAGTACTTC. It translates to CASNNGGGPEQYF.

The table lists this clonotype with many counts. The chain links TRBV7-7 to TRBJ2-7; D tentatively fits TRBD1 or TRBD2 (5 bases each). The CDR3 length is 13 residues. From germline, CDR1 is SSHAT and CDR2 FNYEAQ (reference sequence). The CDR3 region is CASSQGREGEQYF. Here the CDR3 DNA reads TGTGCTAGCTCCCAGGGCCGCGAGGGGGAGCAGTACTTC. The whole variable domain, filled in from reference TRBV7-7 and TRBJ2-7, reads GAGVSQSPRYKVTKRGQDVTLRCDPISSHATLYWYQQALGQGPEFLTYFNYEAQPDKSGLPSDRFSAERPEGSISTLTIQRTEQRDSAMYRCASSQGREGEQYFGPGTRLTVT.

The CDR3 spells CASSLPPGPYEQYF. The CDR3, as DNA: TGTGCCAGCAGTTTGCCGCCGGGACCCTACGAGCAGTACTTC. The chain couples TRBV28 to TRBJ2-7; TRBD1 or TRBD2 may be the D gene (5 bases each). The V end lost 3 bases, the J end lost 2 bases, and 11 bases lay between the germline ends. Per the germline V gene, CDR1 is MDHEN and CDR2 is SYDVKM. The CDR3 loop spans 14 amino acids.

Ten or more counts support this clonotype. This chain links TRBV18 with TRBJ1-5; D is perhaps TRBD1 (6 bases). The germline V and J ends were trimmed by 8 bases and 6 bases, with 14 bases remaining between them. CDR1 KGHSH and CDR2 LQKENI come from the germline V gene. The CDR3 totals 13 residues. CDR3 residues: CASRPGGGQPQHF. CDR3 sequence (DNA): TGTGCCAGCCGCCCCGGGGGCGGTCAGCCCCAGCATTTT.

This clonotype was seen at least ten times. V is TRBV7-8 and J is TRBJ1-2; perhaps TRBD1 as D (6 bases). CDR1 is SGHVS, CDR2 FQNEAQ, per germline. Trimming left V 5 bases short and J 4 bases short, with 14 bases between. The CDR3 covers 14 residues. The CDR3 DNA is TGTGCCAGCAGCCGTCTCGAAGGGGGCTATGGCTACACCTTC. This encodes CASSRLEGGYGYTF.

The chain couples TRBV10-3 to TRBJ2-4; D gene ambiguous. The germline CDR1 and CDR2 sequences are ENHRY and SYGVKD. Trimming took off 0 bases at V and 1 base at J, with 13 bases between the two ends. This CDR3 contains 17 residues. CDR3 in DNA: TGTGCCATCAGTGAGTCGGGTAGAACGAACGCCAAAAACATTCAGTACTTC. Encoded protein: CAISESGRTNAKNIQYF.

V is TRBV5-5 and J is TRBJ2-5; D perhaps matches TRBD1 (6 bases). The CDR3 runs to 14 residues. The germline V and J ends were trimmed by 3 bases and 2 bases, with 11 bases remaining between them. Germline V lookup: CDR1 SGHKS, CDR2 YYEKEE (reference sequence). CDR3 coding DNA: TGTGCCAGCAGCTCTACAGGGTTGCAAGAGACCCAGTACTTC. Residues: CASSSTGLQETQYF. The full variable domain, completed using reference TRBV5-5 and TRBJ2-5, is DAGVTQSPTHLIKTRGQQVTLRCSPISGHKSVSWYQQVLGQGPQFIFQYYEKEERGRGNFPDRFSARQFPNYSSELNVNALLLGDSALYLCASSSTGLQETQYFGPGTRLLVL.

In its sample, this clonotype was seen a few times. The V gene is TRBV28, the J gene TRBJ1-5; weak D call: TRBD1 (5 bases). The CDR3 sequence is 13 residues long. CDR1 and CDR2 from the germline V gene are MDHEN and SYDVKM. V lost 6 bases to trimming and J lost 8 bases, with 14 bases between them. The CDR3 loop reads CASSLEGQKPQHF. The CDR3 nucleotides are TGTGCCAGCAGCCTGGAGGGGCAGAAGCCCCAGCATTTT.

In its sample, this clonotype was seen many times. The V and J genes are TRBV15 and TRBJ2-3; maybe TRBD1 (6 bases). Germline V CDR1 and CDR2: LNHNV, YYDKDF (reference sequence). The CDR3 extends over 16 amino acids. The germline V and J ends were trimmed by 0 bases and 0 bases, with 10 bases remaining between them. For the CDR3, the DNA is TGTGCCACCAGCAGAGATTGGGGGCCTAGCACAGATACGCAGTATTTT. Protein product: CATSRDWGPSTDTQYF.